This T cell receptor beta chain was sequenced in a study of blood T cells in healthy people across ages. Study-wide points: With unsorted PBMCs, a conclusive comparison of naive versus antigen-experienced cells was not possible.

Points on this clonotype: Its antigen is unknown.

The CDR3 contains 13 residues. Germline lookup yields CDR1 SQVTM and CDR2 ANQGSEA. V lost 5 bases and J lost 0; bases outside the gene matches: 4. It was with a sample-barcoded 5' primer and a J-beta primer mix that a second PCR of about 6 to 11 cycles was run. In TCRdb, the 5' RACE reads were re-called with MiXCR into one record per CDR3 protein. Of 1.2 million to 1.5 million distinct CDR3 sequences listed, approximately 63% were seen once; the top ten hold under 8.5%. This TCR derives from a man aged 18 to 29 in good health. The chain joins TRBV29-1 to TRBJ2-7; TRBD1 matches 7 bases. The sequenced sample was blood. The CDR3 nucleotides read TGCAGCGTTTCCCGGACAGGCTCCTACGAGCAGTACTTC. Translating gives CSVSRTGSYEQYF.